This passage covers 20 T cell receptor beta chains from one sample sequenced in a study of shared clonotypes between healthy human individuals. Generated by immunoSEQ multiplex PCR, the TCRdb table keeps only in-frame clones and is missing some. The data contain some 2 million clones, 95% of them singletons. Sequenced material: naive CD4+ T cells sorted from blood. Subset indicated: CD45RA+ positively selected. All receptors come from a man between 18 and 35 years old in good health.

This clone is a singleton in its sample. The genes are TRBV30 and TRBJ1-6; a possible D gene is TRBD1 (5 bases). The ends were cut back, 2 bases at V and 7 bases at J, with 18 bases in the middle. Germline CDR1 and CDR2: GTSNPN and SVGIG (reference sequence). CDR3 length: 16 residues. The CDR3 DNA sequence: TGTGCCTGGAGTCTTCCGGAGGCCAGGGTGAATTCACCCCTCCACTTT. Protein product: CAWSLPEARVNSPLHF.

The chain is built from TRBV6-1 and TRBJ1-6, with D possibly matching TRBD1 (5 bases). CDR1 and CDR2 (germline): MNHNS, SASEGT. The CDR3 has 15 residues. V shed 2 bases and J shed 7 bases, with 12 bases lying between them. The CDR3 bases are TGTGCCAGCAGTGAACAGGGTGCGGGCAATTCACCCCTCCACTTT. Encoded protein: CASSEQGAGNSPLHF.

This chain joins TRBV7-2 and TRBJ2-2; TRBD1 matches 10 bases. Trimming at V came to 5 bases and at J to 6 bases, leaving 6 bases not matched to a gene. The CDR3 is 15 residues long. Germline assignment: CDR1 SGHTA and CDR2 FQGNSA. The chain's CDR3 is CASSAWTGGAGELFF. DNA of the CDR3: TGTGCCAGCAGCGCCTGGACAGGGGGGGCCGGGGAGCTGTTTTTT. The full variable domain, with the rest looked up from reference TRBV7-2 and TRBJ2-2, is GAGVSQSPSNKVTEKGKDVELRCDPISGHTALYWYRQSLGQGLEFLIYFQGNSAPDKSGLPSDRFSAERTGGSVSTLTIQRTQQEDSAVYLCASSAWTGGAGELFFGEGSRLTVL.

V is TRBV11-3 and J is TRBJ2-3; 13 bases agree with TRBD2. This CDR3 is built from 14 residues. Trimming cost V 5 bases and J 6 bases; bases outside gene matches: 2. CDR1 and CDR2 (germline): SGHNT, YENEEA. The CDR3 protein is CASSPGLAGDTQYF. The CDR3 nucleotides are TGTGCCAGCAGCCCGGGACTAGCGGGGGATACGCAGTATTTT.

The chain recombines TRBV5-1 with TRBJ2-1, with 7 nucleotides matching TRBD1. Germline V gene data show CDR1 as SGHRS and CDR2 as YFSETQ. The CDR3 contains 15 residues. V was pared by 2 bases and J by 4 bases, with 6 bases of the junction left unmatched. The CDR3 DNA sequence: TGCGCCAGCAGCTTCACAGGGGTTTTGTACAATGAGCAGTTCTTC. Its protein is CASSFTGVLYNEQFF.

This chain connects TRBV2 to TRBJ2-1; D remains ambiguous. Trimming cost V 4 bases and J 1 base, with 8 bases left between them. Per germline, CDR1 SNHLY and CDR2 FYNNEI. The length of the CDR3 is 14 residues. The CDR3 sequence is CASSVVGSYNEQFF. The CDR3 DNA follows: TGTGCCAGCAGTGTCGTGGGGTCCTACAATGAGCAGTTCTTC.

The chain carries TRBV5-1 and TRBJ2-1; maybe TRBD2 (6 bases). Germline values: CDR1 SGHRS, CDR2 YFSETQ. V lost 2 bases and J lost 2, with 17 bases in between. The CDR3 is 17 amino acids. The CDR3 DNA reads TGCGCCAGCAGCTTCGGATCGGGACTGCAACCCTACAATGAGCAGTTCTTC. It codes for CASSFGSGLQPYNEQFF.

The chain links TRBV6-5 to TRBJ1-1, with a tentative D call TRBD1 (6 bases). The germline V and J ends were trimmed by 5 bases and 10 bases, with 14 bases remaining between them. This CDR3 has 12 amino acids. Germline V gives CDR1 MNHEY, CDR2 SVGAGI. The CDR3 here is CASSNTGNGAFF. The CDR3 bases are TGTGCCAGCAGTAATACAGGGAACGGAGCTTTCTTT.

The V and J genes are TRBV9 and TRBJ2-7; 10 nucleotides match TRBD2. Germline V gene sequence: CDR1 SGDLS, CDR2 YYNGEE. After removal of 0 bases from V and 8 bases from J, the junction contained 8 bases not matched to a gene. There are 15 residues in the CDR3. The CDR3 protein is CASSVDGTSGTQQYF. The CDR3 region has the DNA TGTGCCAGCAGCGTAGACGGTACTAGCGGGACTCAGCAGTACTTC. Full variable domain (missing parts from reference TRBV9 and TRBJ2-7): DSGVTQTPKHLITATGQRVTLRCSPRSGDLSVYWYQQSLDQGLQFLIQYYNGEERAKGNILERFSAQQFPDLHSELNLSSLELGDSALYFCASSVDGTSGTQQYFGPGTRLTVT.

The V call is TRBV6-1, the J call TRBJ2-5; perhaps TRBD1 as D (6 bases). The length of the CDR3 is 14 residues. Trimming removed 6 bases at V and 1 base at J, with 12 bases between. Germline CDR1 reads MNHNS; CDR2 reads SASEGT. The CDR3 nucleotides read TGTGCCAGCAGAAACAGGGCTCTCCAAGAGACCCAGTACTTC. Translated, it gives CASRNRALQETQYF.

This chain connects TRBV25-1 to TRBJ1-4, with D unresolved. Germline V gives CDR1 MGHDK, CDR2 SYGVNS. This CDR3 is 13 amino acids long. Between the trimmed V and J ends, which lost 0 bases and 6 bases, there was a span of 5 bases. The chain's CDR3 is CASSEYFDEKLFF. DNA of the CDR3: TGTGCCAGCAGTGAATATTTTGATGAAAAACTGTTTTTT.

J is TRBJ1-5 and V is TRBV28; D is undetermined. V lost 7 bases to trimming and J lost 7 bases, with 23 bases between them. CDR1 and CDR2 (germline): MDHEN, SYDVKM. This CDR3 spans 16 amino acids. The CDR3 loop reads CASTKTRGGEGQPQHF. Here the CDR3 DNA reads TGTGCCAGCACCAAAACGCGTGGCGGGGAGGGACAGCCCCAGCATTTT.

The chain links TRBV30 to TRBJ1-5; D might be TRBD1 (5 bases). The V gene's germline CDR1 is GTSNPN and CDR2 SVGIG (reference sequence). The CDR3 consists of 16 residues. V was shortened by 1 base and J by 0 bases, with 13 bases between the two germline ends. CDR3 nucleotide sequence: TGTGCCTGGAGTGACGGGACGGTTAATAGCAATCAGCCCCAGCATTTT. Protein: CAWSDGTVNSNQPQHF. The entire variable domain, with the rest obtained from reference TRBV30 and TRBJ1-5, is as follows: SQTIHQWPATLVQPVGSPLSLECTVEGTSNPNLYWYRQAAGRGLQLLFYSVGIGQISSEVPQNLSASRPQDRQFILSSKKLLLSDSGFYLCAWSDGTVNSNQPQHFGDGTRLSIL.

The J gene is TRBJ2-7, the V gene TRBV7-2, with 11 bases aligning to TRBD2. The CDR3 is 15 residues long. After removal of 3 bases from V and 6 bases from J, the junction contained 7 bases not matched to a gene. CDR1 SGHTA and CDR2 FQGNSA come from the germline V gene. The CDR3 protein is CASSFHTSGSREQYF. In DNA form, the CDR3 reads TGTGCCAGCAGCTTTCATACTAGCGGGAGCCGCGAGCAGTACTTC.

This chain links TRBV7-5 with TRBJ2-5; the table's D call of TRBD2 was not tested on the DNA. TRBV7-5 corresponds to a pseudogene. This CDR3 region has 15 residues. CDR3 sequence reads: CARSPKTLPQETQYF. The CDR3 coding sequence is TGTGCCAGAAGCCCGAAGACTCTCCCCCAAGAGACCCAGTACTTC.

This clone was recorded a few times. The chain carries TRBV6-1 and TRBJ1-2, with D perhaps TRBD1 (5 bases). This CDR3 comprises 10 residues. The germline gives CDR1 MNHNS, CDR2 SASEGT. Trimming took 6 bases from V and 7 from J, leaving 6 bases between them. The CDR3 loop reads CASRQGGYTF. The CDR3 coding sequence is TGTGCCAGCAGGCAGGGTGGCTACACCTTC.

This chain joins TRBV4-1 and TRBJ1-2, with 7 bases lining up with TRBD1. Germline CDR1 and CDR2: MGHRA and YSYEKL. CDR3 length equals 15 residues. V lost 4 bases, J lost 8 bases, and 13 bases stayed unmatched. This CDR3 reads CASSPLGDRAGGYTF. CDR3 bases: TGCGCCAGCAGCCCTTTGGGCGACAGGGCGGGCGGCTACACCTTC.

The chain combines TRBV7-8 with TRBJ2-5; TRBD2 matches 9 bases. This CDR3 has 16 residues. V gave up 5 bases and J gave up 2 bases; unmatched junction bases: 9. Germline lookup yields CDR1 SGHVS and CDR2 FQNEAQ. The CDR3 protein is CASSPRGLAGQETQYF. The CDR3 DNA reads TGTGCCAGCAGCCCCCGGGGTCTAGCGGGGCAAGAGACCCAGTACTTC.

The chain carries TRBV7-9 and TRBJ2-1; D uncertain. Germline V gene data show CDR1 as SEHNR and CDR2 as FQNEAQ (reference sequence). Trimming cost V 1 base and J 2 bases, with 9 bases left between them. This CDR3 contains 15 residues. The CDR3 DNA reads as TGTGCCAGCAGCTTAGTTGGTGGGACCTACAATGAGCAGTTCTTC. It translates to CASSLVGGTYNEQFF.

As concerns this clone: Other DNA sequences within the sample encode an identical CDR3. The rearrangement links TRBV5-1 to TRBJ2-5, with D perhaps assigned TRBD1 or TRBD2 (5 bases each). Between the trimmed V and J ends, which lost 1 base and 5 bases, there was a span of 9 bases. Germline V CDR1 and CDR2: SGHRS, YFSETQ. CDR3 length equals 13 residues. The CDR3, as DNA: TGCGCCAGCAGCTTGAGGGACCGGGAGACCCAGTACTTC. This translates into CASSLRDRETQYF.